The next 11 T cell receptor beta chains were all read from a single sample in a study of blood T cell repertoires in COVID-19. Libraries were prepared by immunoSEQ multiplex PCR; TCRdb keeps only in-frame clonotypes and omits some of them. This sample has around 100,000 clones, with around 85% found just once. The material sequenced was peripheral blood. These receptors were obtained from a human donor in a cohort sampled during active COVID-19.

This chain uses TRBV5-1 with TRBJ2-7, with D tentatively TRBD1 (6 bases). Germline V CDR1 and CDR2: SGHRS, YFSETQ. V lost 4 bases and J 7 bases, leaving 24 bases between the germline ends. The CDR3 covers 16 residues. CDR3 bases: TGCGCCAGCAGCCCATCCGGCCCCTACAGGGTACAGGAGCAGTACTTC. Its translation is CASSPSGPYRVQEQYF.

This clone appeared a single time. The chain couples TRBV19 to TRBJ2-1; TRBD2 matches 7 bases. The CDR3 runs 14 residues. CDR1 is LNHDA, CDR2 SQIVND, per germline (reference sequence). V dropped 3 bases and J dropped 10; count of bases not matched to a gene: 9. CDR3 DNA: TGTGCCAGTAGTATGGTGGGAGGGCCTTGGGAGCAGTTCTTC. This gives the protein CASSMVGGPWEQFF. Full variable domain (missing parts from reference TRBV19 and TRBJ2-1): DGGITQSPKYLFRKEGQNVTLSCEQNLNHDAMYWYRQDPGQGLRLIYYSQIVNDFQKGDIAEGYSVSREKKESFPLTVTSAQKNPTAFYLCASSMVGGPWEQFFGPGTRLTVL.

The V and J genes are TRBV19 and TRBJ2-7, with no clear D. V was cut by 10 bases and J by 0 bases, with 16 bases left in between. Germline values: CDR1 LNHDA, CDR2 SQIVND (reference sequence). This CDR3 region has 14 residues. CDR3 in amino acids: CATRHEAISYEQYF. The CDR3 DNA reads TGTGCCACCCGGCACGAGGCTATCTCCTACGAGCAGTACTTC.

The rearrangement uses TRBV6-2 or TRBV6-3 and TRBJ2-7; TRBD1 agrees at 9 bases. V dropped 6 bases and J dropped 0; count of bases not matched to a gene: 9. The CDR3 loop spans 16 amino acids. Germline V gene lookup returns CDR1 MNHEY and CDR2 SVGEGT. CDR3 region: CASSGRPGQGSYEQYF. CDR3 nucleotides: TGTGCCAGCAGCGGAAGACCGGGACAGGGCTCCTACGAGCAGTACTTC.

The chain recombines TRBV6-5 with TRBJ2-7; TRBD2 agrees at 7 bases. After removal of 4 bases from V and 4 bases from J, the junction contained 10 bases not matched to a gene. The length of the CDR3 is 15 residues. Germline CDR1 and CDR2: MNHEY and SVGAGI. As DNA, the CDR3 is TGTGCCAGCAGTTCCGCCGGGACTAATATGTACGAGCAGTACTTC. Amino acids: CASSSAGTNMYEQYF.

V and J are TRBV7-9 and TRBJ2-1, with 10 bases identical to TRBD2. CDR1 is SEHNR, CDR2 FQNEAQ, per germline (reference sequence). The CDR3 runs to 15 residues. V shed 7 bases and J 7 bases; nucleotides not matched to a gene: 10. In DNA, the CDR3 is TGTGCCAGCACGCGGGCTAGCGGGAGTCTTAATGAGCAGTTCTTC. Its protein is CASTRASGSLNEQFF.

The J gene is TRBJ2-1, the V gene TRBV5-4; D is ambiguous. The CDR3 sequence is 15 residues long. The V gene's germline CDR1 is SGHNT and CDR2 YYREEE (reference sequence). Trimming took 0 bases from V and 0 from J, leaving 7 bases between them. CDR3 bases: TGTGCCAGCAGCTTGGAGCTACTCTCCTACAATGAGCAGTTCTTC. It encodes CASSLELLSYNEQFF.

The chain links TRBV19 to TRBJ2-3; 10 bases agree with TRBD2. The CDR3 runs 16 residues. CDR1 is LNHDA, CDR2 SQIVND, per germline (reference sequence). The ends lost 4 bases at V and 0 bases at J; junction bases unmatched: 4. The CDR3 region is CASSTPSGRSTDTQYF. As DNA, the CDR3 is TGTGCCAGTAGTACACCTAGCGGGAGAAGCACAGATACGCAGTATTTT. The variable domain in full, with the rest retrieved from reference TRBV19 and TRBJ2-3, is DGGITQSPKYLFRKEGQNVTLSCEQNLNHDAMYWYRQDPGQGLRLIYYSQIVNDFQKGDIAEGYSVSREKKESFPLTVTSAQKNPTAFYLCASSTPSGRSTDTQYFGPGTRLTVL.

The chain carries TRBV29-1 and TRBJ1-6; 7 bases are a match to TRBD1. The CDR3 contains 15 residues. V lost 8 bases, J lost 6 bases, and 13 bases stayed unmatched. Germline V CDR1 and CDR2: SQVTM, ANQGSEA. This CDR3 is CSTPRGAWVNSPLHF. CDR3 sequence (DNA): TGCAGCACCCCCAGGGGGGCCTGGGTTAATTCACCCCTCCACTTT.

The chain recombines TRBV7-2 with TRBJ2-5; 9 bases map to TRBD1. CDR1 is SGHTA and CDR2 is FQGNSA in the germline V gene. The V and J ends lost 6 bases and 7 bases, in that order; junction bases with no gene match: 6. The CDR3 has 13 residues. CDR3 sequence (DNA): TGTGCCAGCAGGGTACAGGGGGCGTCGACCCAGTACTTC. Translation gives CASRVQGASTQYF.

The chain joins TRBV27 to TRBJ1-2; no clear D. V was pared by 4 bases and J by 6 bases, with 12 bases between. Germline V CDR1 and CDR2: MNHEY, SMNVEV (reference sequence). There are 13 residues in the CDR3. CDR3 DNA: TGTGCCAGCAGTTCAAGTCAGAGGCATGGCTACACCTTC. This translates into CASSSSQRHGYTF.